This passage covers 4 T cell receptor beta chains from one sample sequenced in a study of T cell responses to AZD1222 COVID-19 vaccine. Measured with immunoSEQ multiplex PCR; TCRdb has only the in-frame clones, and not every one. The sample has roughly 150,000 clones; about 89% are singletons. The specimen comprised peripheral blood, sampled 28 days after the second AZD1222 dose. Receptors originate from an adult who received the AZD1222 COVID-19 vaccine.

This chain connects TRBV3-1 (or the pseudogene TRBV3-2) to TRBJ1-2, with 8 bases fitting TRBD1. V shed 0 bases, J shed 4 bases, and the junction held 16 bases outside the gene matches. The CDR3 is 19 amino acids. The germline V gene encodes CDR1 LGHDT and CDR2 YNNKEL (reference sequence). The DNA for the CDR3 is TGTGCCAGCAGCCAAGATTTCCCGGGACAGGCAACTCTTGGCTATGGCTACACCTTC. Its protein product is CASSQDFPGQATLGYGYTF.

The chain couples TRBV4-2 to TRBJ2-7, with 7 bases that match TRBD2. Trimming at V came to 1 base and at J to 3 bases, leaving 6 bases not matched to a gene. Looked up from germline, CDR1 is LGHNA and CDR2 is YNFKEQ. The CDR3 is 15 residues long. Here the CDR3 reads CASSQASGDYYEQYF. CDR3 DNA sequence: TGTGCCAGCAGCCAAGCCAGCGGGGATTACTACGAGCAGTACTTC.

This chain connects TRBV5-1 to TRBJ2-1; D may be TRBD1 (6 bases). The CDR3 runs 13 residues. The germline V gene has CDR1 SGHRS and CDR2 YFSETQ. The V gene lost 6 bases and the J gene lost 4 bases, with 11 bases spanning the gap. As DNA, the CDR3 is TGCGCCAGCACCGAACAGGGATACAATGAGCAGTTCTTC. Translating gives CASTEQGYNEQFF.

The gene calls are TRBV10-3 and TRBJ2-7, with D possibly matching TRBD1 (6 bases). This CDR3 is built from 15 residues. V shed 4 bases and J shed 0 bases, with 13 bases lying between them. CDR1 and CDR2 from the germline V gene are ENHRY and SYGVKD. The CDR3 loop reads CAISVGDKSSYEQYF. As DNA, the CDR3 is TGTGCCATCAGTGTTGGGGACAAGAGCTCCTACGAGCAGTACTTC.